These 19 T cell receptor beta chains were sequenced from one sample in a study of CD8+ T cells in alopecia areata. Investigators isolated RNA and reverse transcribed it into cDNA to act as the sequencing template. Assay used: immunoSEQ multiplex PCR; TCRdb lists only in-frame clones, some missing. The table lists about 290,000 clones, 58% of them singletons, with under 2% in the top ten. Treatment: oral pan-JAK inhibitor, 5-10 mg twice daily. This specimen consisted of CD4+ T cells sorted from blood, obtained at week 24, from a patient treated with tofacitinib. These receptors were obtained from a human donor with alopecia areata.

This clone has only one observation. V is TRBV9 and J is TRBJ2-7, with unresolved D. Germline V lookup: CDR1 SGDLS, CDR2 YYNGEE. The CDR3 runs to 14 residues. Between the trimmed V and J ends, which lost 3 bases and 6 bases, there was a span of 16 bases. Here the CDR3 reads CASSARTASGEQYF. The CDR3 DNA follows: TGTGCCAGCAGCGCGCGGACGGCGTCTGGCGAGCAGTACTTC.

This clone was seen a few times. The CDR3 protein is CASVSRGLAGGHDTQYF. In nucleotides, the CDR3 is TGTGCCAGCGTCTCCCGGGGACTAGCGGGGGGGCACGATACGCAGTATTTT. The chain is built from TRBV28 and TRBJ2-3, with 16 nucleotides matching TRBD2. The CDR3 runs to 17 residues. CDR1 is MDHEN and CDR2 is SYDVKM in the germline V gene. The junction had 11 bases not matched to a gene; V was cut back by 8 bases and J by 6 bases.

The chain combines TRBV5-1 with TRBJ2-7; either TRBD1 or TRBD2 may fit D (5 bases each). CDR3 length equals 14 residues. Germline V gene lookup returns CDR1 SGHRS and CDR2 YFSETQ. V lost 0 bases to trimming and J lost 1 base, with 8 bases between them. The CDR3 reads CASSLGGVSYEQYF. The CDR3 DNA reads TGCGCCAGCAGCTTGGGAGGGGTTTCCTACGAGCAGTACTTC.

The chain couples TRBV29-1 to TRBJ2-7; TRBD2 matches 11 bases. The CDR3 is made up of 13 amino acids. With V trimmed by 6 bases and J by 4 bases, 5 bases remained unmatched. Germline assignment: CDR1 SQVTM and CDR2 ANQGSEA. The CDR3: CSVISGGAYEQYF. The CDR3 DNA is TGCAGCGTCATTAGCGGGGGGGCTTACGAGCAGTACTTC.

This chain links TRBV18 with TRBJ1-1, with TRBD1 identical over 8 bases. Per germline, CDR1 KGHSH and CDR2 LQKENI. CDR3 length equals 13 residues. V was pared by 6 bases and J by 9 bases, with 9 bases of the junction left unmatched. The CDR3 is CASSMDRVDQAFF. The CDR3, as DNA: TGTGCCAGCTCGATGGACAGGGTGGATCAAGCTTTCTTT.

The chain joins TRBV14 to TRBJ1-1; no definite D call. Germline lookup yields CDR1 SGHDN and CDR2 FVKESK. The CDR3 contains 15 residues. Trimming pared 1 base from V and 2 bases from J, leaving 11 bases between. The DNA of the CDR3 is TGTGCCAGCAGCCAAGTAAGATCTCTCAACACTGAAGCTTTCTTT. This codes for CASSQVRSLNTEAFF.

This rearrangement joins TRBV30 to TRBJ2-6, with 11 positions matching TRBD1. The CDR3 loop spans 17 amino acids. CDR1 GTSNPN and CDR2 SVGIG come from the germline V gene (reference sequence). The V and J ends lost 5 bases and 2 bases, in that order; junction bases with no gene match: 8. DNA of the CDR3: TGTGCCTGGGGGACAGGGGGAACTATTCCTGGGGCCAACGTCCTGACTTTC. Residues: CAWGTGGTIPGANVLTF.

This sequence joins TRBV25-1 and TRBJ1-6; a possible D gene is TRBD1 (6 bases). CDR1 is MGHDK and CDR2 is SYGVNS in the germline V gene. The V end was cut by 3 bases, the J end by 0 bases, with 12 bases between. The length of the CDR3 is 17 residues. CDR3 sequence: CASSDLTRGSYNSPLHF. The CDR3, as DNA: TGTGCCAGCAGTGATTTAACCAGGGGCTCCTATAATTCACCCCTCCACTTT.

This chain links TRBV30 with TRBJ2-5; D is unclear. This CDR3 region has 13 residues. Germline lookup yields CDR1 GTSNPN and CDR2 SVGIG (reference sequence). Trimming removed 4 bases at V and 5 bases at J, with 14 bases between. The CDR3 here is CAWNRRPMETQYF. The CDR3 DNA sequence: TGTGCCTGGAACCGACGACCCATGGAGACCCAGTACTTC. Full variable domain (missing parts from reference TRBV30 and TRBJ2-5): SQTIHQWPATLVQPVGSPLSLECTVEGTSNPNLYWYRQAAGRGLQLLFYSVGIGQISSEVPQNLSASRPQDRQFILSSKKLLLSDSGFYLCAWNRRPMETQYFGPGTRLLVL.

This sequence joins TRBV6-6 and TRBJ1-1; TRBD1 matches at 7 bases. This CDR3 region has 14 residues. Germline values: CDR1 MNHNY, CDR2 SVGAGI (reference sequence). Unmatched junction bases numbered 9, after V lost 6 bases and J lost 5 bases. For the CDR3, the DNA is TGTGCCAGCAGCTCCGCAGGGGGAGGGACTGAAGCTTTCTTT. This codes for CASSSAGGGTEAFF.

The V and J genes are TRBV5-6 and TRBJ2-1, with 11 bases matching TRBD1. Germline trimming cut 5 bases from V and 5 bases from J; bases unmatched to any gene: 6. The CDR3 has 15 residues. CDR1 is SGHDT, CDR2 YYEEEE, per germline. CDR3 residues: CASRYRDRGNNEQFF. CDR3 in DNA: TGTGCCAGCAGGTACCGGGACAGGGGGAACAATGAGCAGTTCTTC.

The chain uses TRBV28 and TRBJ2-4, with a tentative D call TRBD1 (6 bases). Germline CDR1 is MDHEN and CDR2 is SYDVKM. The CDR3 contains 15 residues. Trimming took off 6 bases at V and 0 bases at J, with 12 bases between the two ends. The CDR3 nucleotides read TGTGCCAGCAGCGCCAGGGGTCTAGCCAAAAACATTCAGTACTTC. Translation gives CASSARGLAKNIQYF.

V and J are TRBV5-5 and TRBJ2-1, with D perhaps TRBD1 (6 bases). CDR1 is SGHKS, CDR2 YYEKEE, per germline (reference sequence). This CDR3 contains 16 residues. Between the trimmed V and J ends, which lost 0 bases and 4 bases, there was a span of 14 bases. The CDR3 sequence: CASSLVAGEGYNEQFF. The DNA of the CDR3 is TGTGCCAGCAGCTTGGTAGCAGGGGAAGGGTACAATGAGCAGTTCTTC.

The J gene is TRBJ1-1, the V gene TRBV7-9; D is undetermined. This CDR3 has 13 residues. V was clipped by 5 bases and J by 1 base, with 8 bases between them. Germline V CDR1 and CDR2: SEHNR, FQNEAQ (reference sequence). The CDR3: CASSIQQNTEAFF. CDR3 DNA: TGTGCCAGCAGCATACAGCAGAACACTGAAGCTTTCTTT.

This sequence joins TRBV29-1 and TRBJ2-3; D is uncertain. V was pared by 3 bases and J by 2 bases, with 9 bases between. The CDR3 is 13 amino acids. Germline V gene sequence: CDR1 SQVTM, CDR2 ANQGSEA. The CDR3 nucleotides are TGCAGCGTTGAGAAGACGGCCACAGATACGCAGTATTTT. The encoded protein is CSVEKTATDTQYF.

The V and J genes are TRBV6-5 and TRBJ1-1, with D possibly being TRBD1 (6 bases). Trimming removed 6 bases from V and 1 base from J, with 9 bases in between. The germline V gene has CDR1 MNHEY and CDR2 SVGAGI. This CDR3 contains 13 residues. Written as DNA, the CDR3 is TGTGCCAGCAGGCCGACAGGGAACACTGAAGCTTTCTTT. This encodes CASRPTGNTEAFF.

Only a few counts were recorded for this clone. This chain joins TRBV29-1 and TRBJ1-2, with TRBD1 as a possible D gene (5 bases). The ends were cut back, 8 bases at V and 4 bases at J, with 17 bases in the middle. CDR1 and CDR2 from the germline V gene are SQVTM and ANQGSEA. This CDR3 region has 13 residues. CDR3: CSLTRGTLYGYTF. The CDR3 DNA sequence: TGCAGCCTAACCCGAGGGACCCTCTATGGCTACACCTTC.

This clone has more than one count but fewer than ten. The rearrangement links TRBV27 to TRBJ2-5; tentative D call: TRBD1 (6 bases). V lost 4 bases to trimming and J lost 3 bases, with 15 bases between them. CDR3 size: 15 residues. CDR1 is MNHEY, CDR2 SMNVEV, per germline (reference sequence). The CDR3 bases are TGTGCCAGCAGTTCCCCCTCCAGGGGAAAAGAGACCCAGTACTTC. Translation gives CASSSPSRGKETQYF.

V gene TRBV7-2 combines with J gene TRBJ2-3, with D unclear. Germline V gene data show CDR1 as SGHTA and CDR2 as FQGNSA. The CDR3 runs 13 residues. The ends were cut back, 5 bases at V and 5 bases at J, with 11 bases in the middle. The CDR3 region has the DNA TGTGCCAGCAGCCCCCAGGTAGGAGATACGCAGTATTTT. The encoded protein is CASSPQVGDTQYF.